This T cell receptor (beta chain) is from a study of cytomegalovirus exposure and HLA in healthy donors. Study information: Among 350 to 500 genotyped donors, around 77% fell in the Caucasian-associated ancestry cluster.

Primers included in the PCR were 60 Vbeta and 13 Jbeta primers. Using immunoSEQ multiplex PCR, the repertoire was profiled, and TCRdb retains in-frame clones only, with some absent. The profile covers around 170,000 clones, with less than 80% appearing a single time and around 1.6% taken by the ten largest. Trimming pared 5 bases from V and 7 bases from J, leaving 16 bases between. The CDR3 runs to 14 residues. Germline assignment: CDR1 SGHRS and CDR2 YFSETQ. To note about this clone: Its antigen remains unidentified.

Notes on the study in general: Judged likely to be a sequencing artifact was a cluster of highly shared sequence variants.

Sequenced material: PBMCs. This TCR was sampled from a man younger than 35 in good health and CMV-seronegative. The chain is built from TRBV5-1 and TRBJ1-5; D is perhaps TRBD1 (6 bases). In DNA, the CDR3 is TGCGCCAGCAGTTCACAGGGCGGTGGCCAGCCCCAGCATTTT. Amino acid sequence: CASSSQGGGQPQHF.